This T cell receptor (beta chain) was profiled in a study of cytomegalovirus exposure and HLA in healthy donors. The method was immunoSEQ multiplex PCR; TCRdb's version includes in-frame clones alone and lacks a portion of them. The sample includes more than 250,000 clones, about nine tenths of them seen just once. CDR3 length equals 17 residues. V lost 1 base and J 2 bases, leaving 18 bases between the germline ends. The germline gives CDR1 SGHTA, CDR2 FQGNSA. The sequenced sample was PBMCs. This chain joins TRBV7-2 and TRBJ2-7, with a weak D call TRBD2 (5 bases). This TCR was recovered from a woman younger than 30 in good health and CMV-seronegative. As DNA, the CDR3 is TGTGCCAGCAGCTTAGTCGTTGGCGGAGGCGACACCTACGAGCAGTACTTC. Translating gives CASSLVVGGGDTYEQYF.